This entry features one T cell receptor (beta chain) sequence. This sample is part of a study of cytomegalovirus exposure and HLA in healthy donors. Germline V gene lookup returns CDR1 ENHRY and CDR2 SYGVKD. The CDR3 length is 12 residues. J gave up 6 bases and V 8 bases, and 0 bases lay outside the gene matches. The PCR ran on 60 Vbeta and 13 Jbeta primers. Produced via immunoSEQ multiplex PCR; TCRdb's table is partial and in-frame only. The repertoire has over 150,000 clones, 70% to 80% of them found once; the top ten carry 9.5% to 15%. The receptor's source is a man younger than 40 in good health and CMV-seropositive. The sequencing input was PBMCs. J is TRBJ1-6 and V is TRBV10-3; 8 bases are shared with TRBD1. CDR3: CAIGQGNSPLHF. CDR3 DNA: TGTGCCATCGGACAGGGTAATTCACCCCTCCACTTT.